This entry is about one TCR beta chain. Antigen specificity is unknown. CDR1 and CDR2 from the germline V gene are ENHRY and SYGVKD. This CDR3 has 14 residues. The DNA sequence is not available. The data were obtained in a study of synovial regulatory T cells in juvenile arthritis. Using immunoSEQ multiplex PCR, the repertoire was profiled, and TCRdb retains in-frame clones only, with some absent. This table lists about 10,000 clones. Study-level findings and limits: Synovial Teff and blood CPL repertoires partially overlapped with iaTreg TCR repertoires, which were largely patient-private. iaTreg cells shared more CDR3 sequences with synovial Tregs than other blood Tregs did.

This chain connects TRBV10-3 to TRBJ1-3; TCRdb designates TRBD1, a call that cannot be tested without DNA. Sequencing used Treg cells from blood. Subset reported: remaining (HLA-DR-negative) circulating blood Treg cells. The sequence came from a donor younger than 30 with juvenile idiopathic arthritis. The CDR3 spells CAISATVSGNTIYF.